Below are 28 T cell receptor beta chains sequenced from a single sample in a study of cytomegalovirus exposure and HLA in healthy donors. Vbeta (60) and Jbeta (13) primers were used in the PCR. Repertoires were generated with immunoSEQ multiplex PCR, while TCRdb's copy carries only in-frame clones and drops some. Of 97,000 or so clones listed, 50% to 70% are singletons. The sequenced sample consisted of PBMCs. Receptor source: a human donor in good health.

The chain uses TRBV4-1 and TRBJ2-7, with 8 bases fitting TRBD2. In germline, CDR1 is MGHRA, CDR2 YSYEKL. Trimming cost V 0 bases and J 0 bases; bases outside gene matches: 4. This CDR3 is 16 amino acids long. The CDR3 sequence is CASSQETGGPSYEQYF. The DNA of the CDR3 is TGCGCCAGCAGCCAAGAGACGGGAGGGCCCTCCTACGAGCAGTACTTC.

The V and J genes are TRBV5-1 and TRBJ2-3; D is possibly TRBD1 (6 bases). The germline CDR1 and CDR2 sequences are SGHRS and YFSETQ. The CDR3 is made up of 15 amino acids. Deletions cut 2 bases from V and 4 bases from J, with 14 bases between. The CDR3 nucleotides read TGCGCCAGCAGCTTTAATAGCAGGGGCGCAGATACGCAGTATTTT. It translates to CASSFNSRGADTQYF.

The V and J genes are TRBV2 and TRBJ2-7, with 7 bases that match TRBD2. CDR1 and CDR2 (germline): SNHLY, FYNNEI. Losses at the gene ends were 2 bases for V and 0 bases for J; bases not matched to a gene: 13. CDR3 length: 18 residues. CDR3 DNA: TGTGCCAGCAGTGAAAGCGCGGGGAGGGTAGTCGGCTCCTACGAGCAGTACTTC. This gives the protein CASSESAGRVVGSYEQYF.

By frequency in the sample, this clone is medium-sized. The chain recombines TRBV6-4 with TRBJ2-3; 8 bases are shared with TRBD2. CDR3 length equals 14 residues. The germline V gene has CDR1 MRHNA and CDR2 SNTAGT. Losses at the gene ends were 4 bases for V and 0 bases for J; bases not matched to a gene: 0. CDR3: CASSASGSTDTQYF. The DNA of the CDR3 is TGTGCCAGCAGTGCTAGCGGGAGCACAGATACGCAGTATTTT.

The chain joins TRBV27 to TRBJ1-1; 9 bases agree with TRBD1. CDR3 length: 14 amino acids. CDR1 and CDR2 (germline): MNHEY, SMNVEV (reference sequence). V was pared by 10 bases and J by 1 base, with 7 bases of the junction left unmatched. CDR3 bases: TGTGCCACCAGAACAGGGGGCGGGAACACTGAAGCTTTCTTT. Translating gives CATRTGGGNTEAFF.

The chain is built from TRBV6-1 and TRBJ2-3; 7 bases fit TRBD2. The CDR3 has 13 residues. Germline-derived CDR1 and CDR2 are MNHNS and SASEGT. The V segment lost 11 bases and the J segment 4 bases; nucleotides outside the gene matches: 9. Here the CDR3 DNA reads TGTGCCTCCTCTCAGGGAGGGCCAGATACGCAGTATTTT. It specifies CASSQGGPDTQYF.

This chain connects TRBV10-1 to TRBJ2-1; 13 bases match TRBD2. CDR1 is WNHNN and CDR2 is SYGVQD in the germline V gene (reference sequence). The J segment lost 3 bases and the V segment lost 10 bases, leaving 18 bases of the junction unmatched. This CDR3 is built from 19 residues. CDR3 sequence reads: CATSRGLAGTVSHYNEQFF. The CDR3, as DNA: TGCGCCACCTCCCGGGGACTAGCGGGGACGGTCAGTCACTACAATGAGCAGTTCTTC.

This clone occurred once. The chain uses TRBV19 and TRBJ1-2; no firm D call. Germline loops: CDR1 LNHDA, CDR2 SQIVND (reference sequence). The CDR3 has 13 amino acids. V gave up 6 bases and J gave up 4 bases, with 12 bases separating them. CDR3: CASSYGEFYGYTF. The DNA of the CDR3 is TGTGCCAGTAGCTACGGAGAATTCTATGGCTACACCTTC.

This chain connects TRBV5-1 to TRBJ2-1, with TRBD2 matching over 11 bases. The CDR3 is 16 amino acids. CDR1 SGHRS and CDR2 YFSETQ come from the germline V gene. J was trimmed by 5 bases and V by 6 bases; bases with no gene match: 10. The CDR3 reads CASNPAGLAEDNEQFF. DNA of the CDR3: TGCGCCAGCAACCCTGCGGGACTAGCGGAGGACAATGAGCAGTTCTTC.

This chain uses TRBV6-1 with TRBJ2-3, with D perhaps TRBD1 (5 bases). Germline CDR1 reads MNHNS; CDR2 reads SASEGT. V was cut by 6 bases and J by 2 bases, with 12 bases left in between. This CDR3 has 14 residues. CDR3 in amino acids: CASSATAFTDTQYF. For the CDR3, the DNA is TGTGCCAGCAGCGCGACAGCCTTCACAGATACGCAGTATTTT.

The gene calls are TRBV10-3 and TRBJ1-2; unclear D gene. V shed 4 bases and J shed 2 bases, with 5 bases lying between them. Looked up from germline, CDR1 is ENHRY and CDR2 is SYGVKD. The CDR3 totals 12 residues. CDR3 in amino acids: CAISAQNYGYTF. In DNA form, the CDR3 reads TGTGCCATCAGTGCACAGAACTATGGCTACACCTTC.

The chain uses TRBV6-5 and TRBJ1-4; 7 bases map to TRBD1. The J segment lost 4 bases and the V segment lost 5 bases, leaving 7 bases of the junction unmatched. The CDR3 contains 15 residues. Germline loops: CDR1 MNHEY, CDR2 SVGAGI. As DNA, the CDR3 is TGTGCCAGCAGTCCCCAGACAGGGAGTAATGAAAAACTGTTTTTT. It codes for CASSPQTGSNEKLFF.

The V gene is TRBV2, the J gene TRBJ1-6; TRBD1 is a possible D gene (5 bases). The CDR3 extends over 11 amino acids. V was cut by 6 bases and J by 16 bases, with 13 bases left in between. CDR1 and CDR2 from the germline V gene are SNHLY and FYNNEI. This CDR3 reads CASRDISALHF. DNA for the CDR3: TGTGCCAGCAGGGACATTAGTGCTCTCCACTTT.

V and J are TRBV28 and TRBJ1-1; D remains unclear. The CDR3 covers 13 residues. Germline V CDR1 and CDR2: MDHEN, SYDVKM. The V and J ends lost 10 bases and 3 bases respectively, with 15 bases between them. CDR3 amino acids: CANHPRADTEAFF. CDR3 bases: TGTGCCAACCACCCGCGGGCGGACACTGAAGCTTTCTTT.

This clone was observed a few times. The gene calls are TRBV11-1 and TRBJ2-7, with 13 bases matching TRBD2. V shed 4 bases and J 0 bases; nucleotides not matched to a gene: 9. Germline loops: CDR1 SGHAT, CDR2 FQDESV (reference sequence). The CDR3 contains 18 residues. The CDR3, as DNA: TGTGCCAGCAGCTACCGACTAGCGGGAGGCCTGAGCTCCTACGAGCAGTACTTC. Its protein is CASSYRLAGGLSSYEQYF.

V is TRBV7-2 and J is TRBJ2-5; maybe TRBD2 (5 bases). This CDR3 is built from 13 residues. The V and J ends lost 3 bases and 3 bases respectively, with 8 bases between them. CDR1 and CDR2 (germline): SGHTA, FQGNSA. The CDR3 region has the DNA TGTGCCAGCAGCTTCTTGCGGGAAGAGACCCAGTACTTC. It translates to CASSFLREETQYF.

The chain has TRBV7-9 and TRBJ2-5, with TRBD1 matching over 9 bases. The closer fit of TRBJ2-7 to the DNA end suggests the J call may be wrong. The CDR3 length is 16 residues. Germline V gene sequence: CDR1 SEHNR, CDR2 FQNEAQ (reference sequence). For the CDR3, the DNA is TGTGCCAGCAGCTTAAAGTTGGGACAGGGATATTACGAGCAGTACTTC. Protein: CASSLKLGQGYYEQYF.

This clone was counted a single time. The chain joins TRBV28 to TRBJ1-5; TRBD1 is a possible D gene (5 bases). In germline, CDR1 is MDHEN, CDR2 SYDVKM. Trimming shortened V by 3 bases and J by 0 bases, and 21 bases separated the two germline ends. The CDR3 runs 19 residues. The CDR3 loop reads CASSFILGEDQSSNQPQHF. CDR3 bases: TGTGCCAGCAGTTTTATCCTAGGGGAGGATCAGTCTAGCAATCAGCCCCAGCATTTT.

This chain uses TRBV29-1 with TRBJ2-7, with 11 bases identical to TRBD1. This CDR3 contains 12 residues. V lost 6 bases, J lost 4 bases, and 2 bases stayed unmatched. Germline V CDR1 and CDR2: SQVTM, ANQGSEA. Here the CDR3 reads CSVGQGGYEQYF. The CDR3 DNA follows: TGCAGCGTGGGACAGGGGGGGTACGAGCAGTACTTC.

The chain joins TRBV2 to TRBJ1-5; a weak D match, TRBD1 (5 bases). Germline CDR1 reads SNHLY; CDR2 reads FYNNEI. The CDR3 contains 14 residues. Trimming took off 2 bases at V and 7 bases at J, with 12 bases between the two ends. The CDR3 coding sequence is TGTGCCAGCAGTGAATTGGACACAGGACAGCCCCAGCATTTT. As protein: CASSELDTGQPQHF.

The genes are TRBV6-1 and TRBJ2-2, with unresolved D. Germline assignment: CDR1 MNHNS and CDR2 SASEGT. V was trimmed by 1 base and J by 4 bases, leaving 7 bases between them. The CDR3 is 14 residues long. Here the CDR3 reads CASSEGHLTGELFF. For the CDR3, the DNA is TGTGCCAGCAGTGAAGGACACCTCACCGGGGAGCTGTTTTTT.

The rearrangement uses TRBV29-1 and TRBJ2-3; D perhaps matches TRBD2 (6 bases). V was shortened by 3 bases and J by 2 bases, with 9 bases between the two germline ends. Germline CDR1 reads SQVTM; CDR2 reads ANQGSEA. The CDR3 totals 13 residues. The CDR3 here is CSVEGLPTDTQYF. The CDR3 nucleotides are TGCAGCGTTGAGGGACTTCCCACAGATACGCAGTATTTT.

The chain is built from TRBV5-1 and TRBJ2-7; 7 bases are a match to TRBD1. Per the germline V gene, CDR1 is SGHRS and CDR2 is YFSETQ. The CDR3 runs to 15 residues. J gave up 3 bases and V 7 bases, and 13 bases lay outside the gene matches. The CDR3 nucleotides are TGCGCCAGCCGAAGCAGACAGGGCATTAACTACGAGCAGTACTTC. Its translation: CASRSRQGINYEQYF.

This clone has more than one count but fewer than ten. The chain uses TRBV2 and TRBJ2-2; a possible D gene is TRBD1 (5 bases). In germline, CDR1 is SNHLY, CDR2 FYNNEI. Trimming stripped 1 base from V and 8 bases from J, with 11 bases between. This CDR3 contains 14 residues. The CDR3 DNA is TGTGCCAGCAGTGAAGTTAGGGGTCGGGGGGAGCTGTTTTTT. Its protein product is CASSEVRGRGELFF.

This chain uses TRBV6-1 with TRBJ1-5; 10 bases line up with TRBD1. Per germline, CDR1 MNHNS and CDR2 SASEGT. V shed 3 bases, J shed 7 bases, and the junction held 0 bases outside the gene matches. The CDR3 loop spans 13 amino acids. The CDR3 region is CASSETGGQPQHF. The CDR3 DNA reads as TGTGCCAGCAGTGAGACAGGGGGCCAGCCCCAGCATTTT.

The V and J genes are TRBV6-6 and TRBJ2-7; TRBD1 agrees at 7 bases. The trim removed 6 bases at V and 5 bases at J, leaving 10 bases unmatched. The length of the CDR3 is 14 residues. The germline CDR1 and CDR2 sequences are MNHNY and SVGAGI (reference sequence). This chain's CDR3 is CASSRRQGSHEQYF. CDR3 nucleotide sequence: TGTGCCAGCAGCCGCCGACAGGGTTCCCACGAGCAGTACTTC.

The chain has TRBV29-1 and TRBJ1-1; D may be TRBD1 (5 bases). Trimming removed 1 base at V and 4 bases at J, with 10 bases between. There are 13 residues in the CDR3. Germline V gene sequence: CDR1 SQVTM, CDR2 ANQGSEA. CDR3 loop: CSVEGGGGTEAFF. The CDR3 DNA reads TGCAGCGTTGAAGGGGGGGGAGGCACTGAAGCTTTCTTT.

This sequence joins TRBV11-2 and TRBJ2-2, with D unresolved. Looked up from germline, CDR1 is SGHAT and CDR2 is FQNNGV. This CDR3 spans 13 amino acids. V lost 5 bases and J lost 3, with 7 bases in between. Here the CDR3 DNA reads TGTGCCAGCAGCCCGACTTACACCGGGGAGCTGTTTTTT. Translated: CASSPTYTGELFF. The entire variable domain, with the rest obtained from reference TRBV11-2 and TRBJ2-2, is as follows: EAGVAQSPRYKIIEKRQSVAFWCNPISGHATLYWYQQILGQGPKLLIQFQNNGVVDDSQLPKDRFSAERLKGVDSTLKIQPAKLEDSAVYLCASSPTYTGELFFGEGSRLTVL.